The 29 T cell receptor beta chains reported below all come from one sample, sequenced in a study of shared clonotypes between healthy human individuals. Naive CD8 cells lacked CD45RO and underwent positive selection for CCR7, leaving out terminally differentiated effector memory CD45RA+ cells. Some clones are missing from TCRdb's copy, which holds only in-frame ones; the method was immunoSEQ multiplex PCR. The data contain 560,000 or so clones, roughly 95% of them singletons. Sequences were obtained from naive CD8+ T cells sorted from blood. The origin of the receptors is a woman aged 25-40 years in good health.

This chain joins TRBV28 and TRBJ2-5; possibly TRBD2 for D (7 bases). The CDR3 is made up of 18 amino acids. Trimming left V 8 bases short and J 5 bases short, with 30 bases between. CDR1 is MDHEN and CDR2 is SYDVKM in the germline V gene. The CDR3 DNA reads TGTGCCAGCCGTATTACAGTTTCCCCACAGGGAGGGGTGGAGACCCAGTACTTC. It specifies CASRITVSPQGGVETQYF.

Here the CDR3 reads CASSLVMYGYTF. As DNA, the CDR3 is TGCGCCAGCAGCTTGGTGATGTATGGCTACACCTTC. This chain connects TRBV5-1 to TRBJ1-2; D gene ambiguous. CDR3 length equals 12 residues. The V end was cut by 0 bases, the J end by 5 bases, with 5 bases between. Germline CDR1 reads SGHRS; CDR2 reads YFSETQ.

This clone has only one observation. The chain links TRBV5-6 to TRBJ1-1, with D perhaps matching TRBD1 (5 bases). This CDR3 has 15 amino acids. The germline V gene encodes CDR1 SGHDT and CDR2 YYEEEE. With 0 bases removed from V and 2 bases from J, the gap between germline ends came to 11 bases. In nucleotides, the CDR3 is TGTGCCAGCAGCTTGGCGAGGGGTTTCAACACTGAAGCTTTCTTT. Translation: CASSLARGFNTEAFF.

The V call is TRBV7-3, the J call TRBJ2-5; tentatively, D is TRBD1 or TRBD2 (5 bases each). The CDR3 totals 16 residues. In germline, CDR1 is SGHTA, CDR2 FQGTGA. The V end was cut by 3 bases, the J end by 0 bases, with 14 bases between. CDR3 bases: TGTGCCAGCAGCTTCCTAAGGGGACCGAACCAAGAGACCCAGTACTTC. Its protein is CASSFLRGPNQETQYF.

For this clone: At one boundary the junction diverges from the germline segment, which might be a read error. Other nucleotide sequences in the sample specify the same CDR3. The chain couples TRBV27 to TRBJ2-1, with 7 bases identical to TRBD1. The CDR3 sequence is 15 residues long. CDR1 is MNHEY and CDR2 is SMNVEV in the germline V gene (reference sequence). The CDR3 sequence: CASSQGDSPYNEQFF. The CDR3 DNA is TGTGCCAGCAGTCAGGGGGACAGCCCCTACAATGAACAGTTCTTC.

The chain couples TRBV6-5 to TRBJ1-5; D is uncertain. With 0 bases removed from V and 6 bases from J, the gap between germline ends came to 6 bases. Germline V CDR1 and CDR2: MNHEY, SVGAGI. The CDR3 contains 13 residues. CDR3 in DNA: TGTGCCAGCAGTTACTCAGGGAGTCAGCCCCAGCATTTT. This translates into CASSYSGSQPQHF.

The chain has TRBV27 and TRBJ2-5; possible D gene TRBD1, 5 bases. The J call may be wrong; the DNA end is better matched by TRBJ2-7. CDR3 length: 13 residues. CDR1 and CDR2 (germline): MNHEY, SMNVEV (reference sequence). CDR3 residues: CASSLNRFYEQYF. For the CDR3, the DNA is TGTGCCAGCAGTTTAAACAGGTTCTACGAGCAGTACTTC.

This sequence joins TRBV7-9 and TRBJ2-5; no clear D. The CDR3 totals 15 residues. V dropped 5 bases and J dropped 3 bases, with 16 bases sitting between them. From germline, CDR1 is SEHNR and CDR2 FQNEAQ (reference sequence). The chain's CDR3 is CASSPALAEKETQYF. The CDR3 DNA sequence: TGTGCCAGCAGCCCAGCCCTGGCAGAAAAAGAGACCCAGTACTTC.

The genes are TRBV10-3 and TRBJ2-1; 8 bases are shared with TRBD2. Germline CDR1 ENHRY, CDR2 SYGVKD. CDR3 length: 16 residues. The V segment lost 2 bases and the J segment 0 bases; nucleotides outside the gene matches: 3. The chain's CDR3 is CAISETSGSSYNEQFF. The DNA for the CDR3 is TGTGCCATCAGTGAGACTAGCGGCAGCTCCTACAATGAGCAGTTCTTC.

V gene TRBV27 combines with J gene TRBJ2-1; TRBD2 is a possible D gene (6 bases). The CDR3 contains 15 residues. V lost 2 bases and J 7 bases, leaving 15 bases between the germline ends. CDR1 is MNHEY, CDR2 SMNVEV, per germline (reference sequence). Here the CDR3 DNA reads TGTGCCAGCAGTTTAACGGCGGGATGGAGGAATGAGCAGTTCTTC. Its protein product is CASSLTAGWRNEQFF.

This clone appeared once. J is TRBJ1-5 and V is TRBV30; D is undetermined. The CDR3 spans 12 residues. Germline V gene data show CDR1 as GTSNPN and CDR2 as SVGIG (reference sequence). Trimming removed 4 bases from V and 7 bases from J, with 11 bases in between. The CDR3 nucleotides read TGTGCCTGGACCGAGGGAGACCAGCCCCAGCATTTT. This gives the protein CAWTEGDQPQHF.

The chain is built from TRBV9 and TRBJ2-1, with D perhaps TRBD2 (6 bases). Trimming took off 4 bases at V and 6 bases at J, with 23 bases between the two ends. The CDR3 contains 17 residues. CDR1 is SGDLS, CDR2 YYNGEE, per germline. The CDR3 loop is CASSLDAGRPWANEQFF. The DNA of the CDR3 is TGTGCCAGCAGCCTCGATGCGGGGAGACCTTGGGCCAATGAGCAGTTCTTC.

This rearrangement joins TRBV7-2 to TRBJ2-7; no firm D call. V was pared by 0 bases and J by 0 bases, with 6 bases between. CDR3 size: 14 residues. The germline V gene has CDR1 SGHTA and CDR2 FQGNSA. DNA of the CDR3: TGTGCCAGCAGCTTAGCAGGGTCCTCCTACGAGCAGTACTTC. Residues: CASSLAGSSYEQYF. Complete variable domain (other parts from reference TRBV7-2 and TRBJ2-7): GAGVSQSPSNKVTEKGKDVELRCDPISGHTALYWYRQSLGQGLEFLIYFQGNSAPDKSGLPSDRFSAERTGGSVSTLTIQRTQQEDSAVYLCASSLAGSSYEQYFGPGTRLTVT.

This chain connects TRBV5-5 to TRBJ2-3, with D possibly being TRBD2 (5 bases). The CDR3 contains 16 residues. The V gene's germline CDR1 is SGHKS and CDR2 YYEKEE (reference sequence). Between the trimmed V and J ends, which lost 6 bases and 1 base, there was a span of 18 bases. This chain's CDR3 is CASIFYGVLGTDTQYF. Here the CDR3 DNA reads TGTGCCAGCATTTTTTACGGGGTTTTGGGCACAGATACGCAGTATTTT.

The chain couples TRBV7-6 to TRBJ2-7; TRBD1 agrees at 11 bases. The J segment lost 7 bases and the V segment lost 5 bases, leaving 13 bases of the junction unmatched. The germline V gene encodes CDR1 SGHVS and CDR2 FNYEAQ. This CDR3 has 16 residues. CDR3 sequence: CASSHTTGTGGYEQYF. The CDR3 DNA reads as TGTGCCAGCAGCCACACAACCGGGACAGGGGGGTATGAGCAGTACTTC.

The V and J genes are TRBV29-1 and TRBJ2-1; D is unclear. The ends were cut back, 7 bases at V and 0 bases at J, with 10 bases in the middle. Germline CDR1 is SQVTM and CDR2 is ANQGSEA. CDR3 length: 13 residues. Here the CDR3 reads CSAPGRSYNEQFF. The CDR3 DNA follows: TGCAGCGCCCCAGGACGCTCCTACAATGAGCAGTTCTTC.

The chain recombines TRBV29-1 with TRBJ2-1; 8 positions match TRBD1. CDR1 and CDR2 from the germline V gene are SQVTM and ANQGSEA. V was pared by 4 bases and J by 7 bases, with 6 bases of the junction left unmatched. The CDR3 has 13 residues. The CDR3 loop is CSVGRGQGNEQFF. CDR3 nucleotides: TGCAGCGTTGGCAGGGGGCAGGGGAATGAGCAGTTCTTC.

The J gene is TRBJ2-3, the V gene TRBV25-1; TRBD1 or TRBD2 may be the D gene (5 bases each). CDR1 is MGHDK and CDR2 is SYGVNS in the germline V gene. V was cut by 4 bases and J by 2 bases, with 16 bases left in between. This CDR3 comprises 16 residues. The CDR3 reads CASSGGVWGYTDTQYF. The CDR3 DNA follows: TGTGCCAGCAGTGGTGGCGTTTGGGGGTACACAGATACGCAGTATTTT.

The V gene is TRBV5-1, the J gene TRBJ1-2; TRBD1 might be the D (6 bases). With 7 bases removed from V and 3 bases from J, the gap between germline ends came to 19 bases. CDR3 size: 15 residues. Germline V gene lookup returns CDR1 SGHRS and CDR2 YFSETQ. The CDR3 protein is CASGDGTRKDYGYTF. The CDR3 nucleotides read TGCGCCAGCGGAGACGGGACACGAAAGGACTATGGCTACACCTTC.

The chain employs TRBV19 and TRBJ2-4, with 7 bases identical to TRBD2. The germline V gene has CDR1 LNHDA and CDR2 SQIVND (reference sequence). The V segment lost 5 bases and the J segment 8 bases; nucleotides outside the gene matches: 6. CDR3 size: 13 residues. The CDR3 is CASSGEGRDIQYF. The CDR3, as DNA: TGTGCCAGTAGTGGGGAGGGACGGGACATTCAGTACTTC.

This clone appeared a single time. This sequence joins TRBV28 and TRBJ2-1; 7 positions agree with TRBD1. The CDR3 is made up of 16 amino acids. The V gene's germline CDR1 is MDHEN and CDR2 SYDVKM. The trim removed 7 bases at V and 4 bases at J, leaving 13 bases unmatched. As DNA, the CDR3 is TGTGCCAGCACCCCATCGACAGGGCTCAATTACAATGAGCAGTTCTTC. It specifies CASTPSTGLNYNEQFF.

The chain uses TRBV29-1 and TRBJ2-7; D not resolved. The V end was cut by 1 base, the J end by 7 bases, with 11 bases between. Germline V CDR1 and CDR2: SQVTM, ANQGSEA. CDR3 length: 12 residues. This chain's CDR3 is CSVEGNDPEQYF. DNA of the CDR3: TGCAGCGTTGAAGGTAACGACCCGGAGCAGTACTTC.

Details on this clone: The same CDR3 is also encoded by other DNA sequences in this sample. The V call is TRBV7-9, the J call TRBJ2-7; 7 nucleotides align to TRBD1. The V gene end was trimmed by 2 bases and the J gene end by 4 bases; junction bases not matched to a gene: 2. This CDR3 has 13 residues. Germline V gives CDR1 SEHNR, CDR2 FQNEAQ (reference sequence). The CDR3 DNA reads TGTGCCAGCAGCTTACCAGGGGGTTACGAGCAGTACTTC. Encoded protein: CASSLPGGYEQYF.

In nucleotides, the CDR3 is TGTGCCAGCAGTGAAGGAGTCGGAGCCTACGAGCAGTACTTC. It is translated as CASSEGVGAYEQYF. The V and J genes are TRBV2 and TRBJ2-7, with no clear D. Trimming left V 1 base short and J 2 bases short, with 9 bases between. Germline V gene lookup returns CDR1 SNHLY and CDR2 FYNNEI. The CDR3 is made up of 14 amino acids.

The rearrangement uses TRBV28 and TRBJ2-1, with TRBD2 matching over 7 bases. Germline lookup yields CDR1 MDHEN and CDR2 SYDVKM. After removal of 5 bases from V and 3 bases from J, the junction contained 4 bases not matched to a gene. The CDR3 spans 14 residues. The CDR3 is CASSGLDLYNEQFF. The DNA of the CDR3 is TGTGCCAGCAGTGGACTAGACCTCTACAATGAGCAGTTCTTC.

The rearrangement links TRBV4-1 to TRBJ2-1; 9 bases line up with TRBD2. The CDR3 covers 18 residues. Germline-derived CDR1 and CDR2 are MGHRA and YSYEKL. Trimming removed 3 bases from V and 8 bases from J; junction bases left unmatched: 17. The CDR3 DNA sequence: TGCGCCAGCAGCCACGAACCGGGACTAGCCCCCAGCGGCGATGAGCAGTTCTTC. It codes for CASSHEPGLAPSGDEQFF.

This CDR3 is CASSLYGPGWTGELFF. The CDR3 bases are TGTGCCAGCAGCTTGTATGGTCCGGGTTGGACCGGGGAGCTGTTTTTT. The chain joins TRBV5-8 to TRBJ2-2; D gene uncertain. The CDR3 is 16 amino acids. Germline loops: CDR1 SGHTS, CDR2 YDEGEE. The V and J ends lost 1 base and 5 bases respectively, with 15 bases between them.

The CDR3 here is CASKSSETQYF. The CDR3 DNA reads TGTGCCAGCAAGTCATCAGAGACCCAGTACTTC. The chain joins TRBV28 to TRBJ2-5; D is uncertain. The germline V and J ends were trimmed by 7 bases and 4 bases, with 7 bases remaining between them. Looked up from germline, CDR1 is MDHEN and CDR2 is SYDVKM. The CDR3 is made up of 11 amino acids.

This clone was recorded once. The chain carries TRBV19 and TRBJ2-3, with D unresolved. V was pared by 7 bases and J by 6 bases, with 17 bases between. The CDR3 runs to 14 residues. Germline assignment: CDR1 LNHDA and CDR2 SQIVND (reference sequence). Here the CDR3 DNA reads TGTGCCAGTACCCCACGATATATCTGGGATACGCAGTATTTT. Residues: CASTPRYIWDTQYF.